These 21 T cell receptor beta chains were all obtained from the same sample, sequenced in a study of identical twins. TCRdb fed the 5' RACE reads into MiXCR, producing one record per CDR3 protein. The repertoire holds approximately 1.8 million distinct CDR3 sequences, roughly 35% seen once, with about 0.27% in the top ten. The sequencing input was cord blood. The receptors come from a newborn girl in good health.

The V call is TRBV14, the J call TRBJ1-1, with D possibly matching TRBD1 (5 bases). The germline V gene has CDR1 SGHDN and CDR2 FVKESK. The CDR3 has 14 amino acids. Trimming removed 2 bases from V and 5 bases from J, with 12 bases in between. This chain's CDR3 is CASSQTVQGTEAFF. In DNA, the CDR3 is TGTGCCAGCAGCCAAACTGTCCAGGGAACTGAAGCTTTCTTT. The variable domain in full, with the rest retrieved from reference TRBV14 and TRBJ1-1, is EAGVTQFPSHSVIEKGQTVTLRCDPISGHDNLYWYRRVMGKEIKFLLHFVKESKQDESGMPNNRFLAERTGGTYSTLKVQPAELEDSGVYFCASSQTVQGTEAFFGQGTRLTVV.

This clonotype was counted many times. The V call is TRBV29-1, the J call TRBJ2-7, with D perhaps TRBD2 (7 bases). The CDR3 has 14 amino acids. Per the germline V gene, CDR1 is SQVTM and CDR2 is ANQGSEA. Deletions cut 4 bases from V and 0 bases from J, with 13 bases between. CDR3 loop: CSVGGGHLSYEQYF. The CDR3 DNA follows: TGCAGCGTTGGGGGGGGACACCTCTCCTACGAGCAGTACTTC.

The CDR3, as DNA: TGTGCCAGCAGCGCAACAAGGGGTTCCTACGAGCAGTTCTTC. As protein: CASSATRGSYEQFF. The chain joins TRBV9 to TRBJ2-1; D is perhaps TRBD1 (5 bases). Trimming stripped 3 bases from V and 10 bases from J, with 17 bases between. Germline CDR1 SGDLS, CDR2 YYNGEE. The CDR3 totals 14 residues.

The chain uses TRBV20-1 and TRBJ2-7, with D perhaps assigned TRBD1 or TRBD2 (5 bases each). The germline V gene has CDR1 DFQATT and CDR2 SNEGSKA (reference sequence). The CDR3 spans 11 residues. V lost 6 bases, J lost 3 bases, and 9 bases lay in between. Written as DNA, the CDR3 is TGCAGTGCCACGGGACGCTACGAGCAGTACTTC. As protein: CSATGRYEQYF.

The chain has TRBV7-9 and TRBJ1-4; D perhaps matches TRBD1 (6 bases). There are 13 residues in the CDR3. The germline V gene encodes CDR1 SEHNR and CDR2 FQNEAQ (reference sequence). Trimming took off 5 bases at V and 5 bases at J, with 9 bases between the two ends. CDR3 sequence reads: CASSGQPNEKLFF. The CDR3 bases are TGTGCCAGCAGCGGACAGCCAAATGAAAAACTGTTTTTT.

This clonotype has at least ten counts. The V and J genes are TRBV9 and TRBJ2-1; D is unresolved. The CDR3 totals 13 residues. V dropped 0 bases and J dropped 2 bases, with 3 bases sitting between them. CDR1 SGDLS and CDR2 YYNGEE come from the germline V gene. The CDR3 DNA is TGTGCCAGCAGCGTAGGGACCTACAATGAGCAGTTCTTC. This gives the protein CASSVGTYNEQFF.

The chain is built from TRBV12-3 or TRBV12-4 and TRBJ2-1, with 10 bases lining up with TRBD2. This CDR3 comprises 17 residues. The V segment lost 5 bases and the J segment 4 bases; nucleotides outside the gene matches: 11. The CDR3 spells CASSLHPGLATYNEQFF. The CDR3 nucleotides read TGTGCCAGCAGTCTTCACCCGGGACTAGCGACTTACAATGAGCAGTTCTTC.

This clonotype was counted a few times. This sequence joins TRBV5-6 and TRBJ2-7; D unclear. The CDR3 totals 15 residues. The V and J ends lost 2 bases and 3 bases respectively, with 15 bases between them. The germline V gene has CDR1 SGHDT and CDR2 YYEEEE. The CDR3 here is CASSFGRSLDYEQYF. Here the CDR3 DNA reads TGTGCCAGCAGCTTTGGCAGATCCCTAGACTACGAGCAGTACTTC.

This clonotype was seen at least ten times. The chain uses TRBV3-1 and TRBJ2-5; a weak D match, TRBD1 (6 bases). The CDR3 covers 15 residues. V dropped 2 bases and J dropped 2 bases, with 12 bases sitting between them. Per the germline V gene, CDR1 is LGHDT and CDR2 is YNNKEL (reference sequence). CDR3 loop: CASSQRQVVQETQYF. CDR3 sequence (DNA): TGTGCCAGCAGCCAAAGACAGGTTGTTCAAGAGACCCAGTACTTC.

This clonotype was counted a few times. The J gene is TRBJ2-1, the V gene TRBV12-3 or TRBV12-4; 13 bases map to TRBD2. Trimming at V came to 5 bases and at J to 10 bases, leaving 8 bases not matched to a gene. The CDR3 spans 15 residues. CDR3 bases: TGTGCCAGCAGTCTAGGAACTAGCGGGAGGGCGGAGCAGTTCTTC. Translation: CASSLGTSGRAEQFF.

This clonotype has only a few counts. V is TRBV20-1 and J is TRBJ2-3; TRBD2 matches at 9 bases. Trimming removed 4 bases from V and 2 bases from J; junction bases left unmatched: 10. Germline V gene lookup returns CDR1 DFQATT and CDR2 SNEGSKA (reference sequence). CDR3 length: 16 residues. CDR3 amino acids: CSATPLAGAHTDTQYF. The CDR3 bases are TGCAGTGCTACCCCACTAGCGGGCGCTCACACAGATACGCAGTATTTT.

Only a few counts were recorded for this clonotype. V is TRBV28 and J is TRBJ1-2; tentative D call: TRBD1 (6 bases). The CDR3 consists of 14 residues. Germline V CDR1 and CDR2: MDHEN, SYDVKM. Trimming took 10 bases from V and 3 from J, leaving 18 bases between them. DNA for the CDR3: TGTGCCACCGCCCGGGGGCAGGCGTACTATGGCTACACCTTC. This gives the protein CATARGQAYYGYTF.

V and J are TRBV20-1 and TRBJ1-5; D is unresolved. Germline assignment: CDR1 DFQATT and CDR2 SNEGSKA (reference sequence). With 0 bases removed from V and 3 bases from J, the gap between germline ends came to 12 bases. The CDR3 runs 15 residues. The CDR3 reads CSARDGPGPNQPQHF. Here the CDR3 DNA reads TGCAGTGCTAGAGATGGGCCGGGCCCCAATCAGCCCCAGCATTTT.

J is TRBJ2-3 and V is TRBV24-1; no clear D. V lost 2 bases and J 11 bases, leaving 13 bases between the germline ends. CDR3 length: 13 amino acids. Germline V CDR1 and CDR2: KGHDR, SFDVKD. In DNA, the CDR3 is TGTGCCACCAGTGATTACAGAGATACCAGGCAGTATTTT. It specifies CATSDYRDTRQYF.

The chain employs TRBV27 and TRBJ2-7; unclear D gene. Germline V CDR1 and CDR2: MNHEY, SMNVEV (reference sequence). Between the trimmed V and J ends, which lost 2 bases and 7 bases, there was a span of 18 bases. The CDR3 is 15 amino acids. CDR3 nucleotide sequence: TGTGCCAGCAGTTTACGTAGTTTCCTCTACAATGAGCAGTACTTC. The encoded protein is CASSLRSFLYNEQYF.

This chain links TRBV11-2 with TRBJ2-5; 9 bases fit TRBD2. The germline gives CDR1 SGHAT, CDR2 FQNNGV. Trimming cost V 2 bases and J 0 bases; bases outside gene matches: 4. The CDR3 has 16 residues. CDR3 region: CASSLFLAGYQETQYF. The CDR3 nucleotides read TGTGCCAGCAGCTTATTCCTAGCGGGGTACCAAGAGACCCAGTACTTC.

The V gene is TRBV5-1, the J gene TRBJ2-2; D is perhaps TRBD2 (6 bases). Germline loops: CDR1 SGHRS, CDR2 YFSETQ. This CDR3 spans 14 amino acids. The V gene lost 1 base and the J gene lost 9 bases, with 13 bases spanning the gap. The CDR3, as DNA: TGCGCCAGCAGCTTGAATACGGGAGCGCGGGAGCTGTTTTTT. This gives the protein CASSLNTGARELFF. The full variable domain, with the rest looked up from reference TRBV5-1 and TRBJ2-2, is KAGVTQTPRYLIKTRGQQVTLSCSPISGHRSVSWYQQTPGQGLQFLFEYFSETQRNKGNFPGRFSGRQFSNSRSEMNVSTLELGDSALYLCASSLNTGARELFFGEGSRLTVL.

This clonotype showed up just a few times. This chain connects TRBV4-1 to TRBJ2-3; D not certain. The CDR3 extends over 12 amino acids. Per the germline V gene, CDR1 is MGHRA and CDR2 is YSYEKL. Trimming removed 4 bases at V and 6 bases at J, with 8 bases between. DNA of the CDR3: TGCGCCAGCAGCCGCCTATGGGATACGCAGTATTTT. Translation gives CASSRLWDTQYF.

The chain employs TRBV28 and TRBJ2-5, with a weak D call TRBD2 (5 bases). Between the trimmed V and J ends, which lost 5 bases and 5 bases, there was a span of 24 bases. From germline, CDR1 is MDHEN and CDR2 SYDVKM. CDR3 length: 17 residues. The CDR3 sequence: CASSLRSPLASGETQYF. The CDR3, as DNA: TGTGCCAGCAGTCTCCGATCCCCGCTAGCCTCGGGGGAGACCCAGTACTTC.

The chain has TRBV2 and TRBJ1-2, with a weak D call TRBD1 (6 bases). CDR1 and CDR2 from the germline V gene are SNHLY and FYNNEI. The length of the CDR3 is 14 residues. Trimming pared 4 bases from V and 4 bases from J, leaving 13 bases between. The CDR3 region has the DNA TGTGCCAGCAGTGCTACAGGGACCCCCTATGGCTACACCTTC. This codes for CASSATGTPYGYTF.

This clonotype was detected a few times. This chain links TRBV6-5 with TRBJ1-4, with TRBD1 as a possible D gene (5 bases). Germline V lookup: CDR1 MNHEY, CDR2 SVGAGI. This CDR3 region has 16 residues. Trimming removed 6 bases at V and 0 bases at J, with 14 bases between. The CDR3 DNA follows: TGTGCCAGCAGCCGTACGCCGGGGGCAACTAATGAAAAACTGTTTTTT. Translating gives CASSRTPGATNEKLFF.